This T cell receptor (beta chain) was documented in a study of blood T cell repertoires in COVID-19 (dated by TCRdb to 2018 to 2021). About the full investigation: Samples covering the acute and convalescent phases of COVID-19 were provided by collaborators in the United States, Italy and Spain. The material from the prospective study consisted of cDNA or gDNA derived from T cells, B-cell-depleted T cells, or PBMCs. Subjects who had been exposed to COVID-19, were actively infected with it, or had recovered from it provided the deeply sampled blood TCRbeta repertoires that made up the dataset. A freely available public database, intended as a resource for researchers studying the immune response to SARS-CoV-2, is where the repertoires were released. Samples came from the ongoing ImmuneRACE study (first 160 participants) plus 1,254 subjects from 6 global collaborators. Sample metadata almost always included a de-identified subject ID, COVID-19 status, age in years and sex. Where available, HLA class I and class II types were obtained from metadata supplied by the sample provider rather than from assay-based typing.

CDR1 MDHEN and CDR2 SYDVKM are derived from the germline V gene. The CDR3 goes from the cysteine to the phenylalanine over 13 residues. Solely the CDR3 DNA is kept, with 39 bases framed from the first base. Trimming leaves V shorter by 8 bases and J shorter by 8 bases, with the junction holding 6 bases beyond the gene matches. To note about this clone: Its antigen target is currently unknown. Qualities for individual bases were not recorded, and no much larger clone is one base off.

Enrolling through a virtual design, the prospective study's participants ranged in age from roughly 18 to 89 years and lived across roughly 24 United States geographic areas. In the prospective study, participants were assigned to cohorts based on the clinical history participants reported in a screening survey and a study questionnaire. For ImmuneRACE Cohort 3, a participant was defined as recovered based on two consecutive negative NP/OP PCR tests, clearance by a healthcare professional, or resolution of symptoms. In the prospective study, whole blood, serum and a nasopharyngeal or oropharyngeal swab were collected from each participant by mobile phlebotomists. Over a roughly 2-month period, participants in the prospective study had the option of providing additional blood draws and questionnaires. Before DNA extraction, prospective study blood samples were shipped either frozen or at room temperature.

General findings and caveats noted by the study authors: The quantity of clinical and demographic metadata differed by source and by participant and was supplied without curation.

The immunoSEQ Assay, a bias-controlled multiplex PCR, was used to amplify TCRbeta CDR3 regions from genomic DNA. In the paper's pipeline: The number of nucleated cells in each sample was estimated from the amplification of reference gene primers within the assay. To quantify the absolute abundance of each unique TCRbeta CDR3 rearrangement, sequence reads were collapsed and filtered. Productive Simpson clonality was computed per sample as the square root of Simpson's diversity index over productive rearrangements. TCRdb took this table from immuneACCESS and kept in-frame rearrangements with V and J called. Such tables lack part of the clones; where checked against another copy, unresolved V genes explain under half of the gap, and the rest is unexplained. The V and J calls and clone size were taken over from that table, and D and trimming were inferred from the DNA. This sample is represented by about 400,000 clones; roughly 90% of them were singletons. Clones ranked in the top ten supply 1.5% to 2% of the sample.

The sample taken for sequencing was PBMCs or T cells enriched from blood (not recorded which). This TCR came from a woman aged 25 to 39 who had recovered from COVID-19. Recombination connected TRBV28 to TRBJ1-6, with 7 middle bases fitting TRBD1. In nucleotides, the sequence is TGTGCCAGCTGGCGGGACAGCTATTCACCCCTCCACTTT. Its protein is CASWRDSYSPLHF.